The T cell receptor beta chain described here comes from a study of CD8+CD57+ T cells in acquired aplastic anemia. CDR1 is SGDLS, CDR2 YYNGEE, per germline. CDR3 size: 15 residues. The germline V and J ends were trimmed by 4 bases and 6 bases, with 18 bases remaining between them. Patients who underwent sequencing had shown CD8+CD57+ cell expansion by flow cytometry. Genomic DNA served as template for TCR beta VDJ and CDR3 profiling. In TCRdb, the reads were re-called with MiXCR into one record per CDR3 protein. This table has approximately 470,000 distinct CDR3 sequences, approximately 32% appearing once.

The V gene is TRBV9, the J gene TRBJ2-3, with D possibly matching TRBD2 (6 bases). Material: sorted CD4+, CD8+, or CD8+CD57+ T cells (not recorded which) from PBMCs. This clonotype was obtained from a human donor with aplastic anemia. The CDR3 nucleotides read TGTGCCAGCAGCCTACGGAGGGTAGCAGCGGATACGCAGTATTTT. Amino acid sequence: CASSLRRVAADTQYF. Drawing the rest from reference TRBV9 and TRBJ2-3, the complete variable domain is DSGVTQTPKHLITATGQRVTLRCSPRSGDLSVYWYQQSLDQGLQFLIQYYNGEERAKGNILERFSAQQFPDLHSELNLSSLELGDSALYFCASSLRRVAADTQYFGPGTRLTVL.